This T cell receptor beta chain was obtained from a study of shared T cell receptors in the human thymus. This CDR3 has 15 residues. Germline V gene data show CDR1 as LGHNA and CDR2 as YSLEER. Trimming stripped 4 bases from V and 4 bases from J, with 15 bases between. Clones were read by immunoSEQ multiplex PCR, and TCRdb kept only the in-frame ones, dropping some. Among some 760,000 clones, approximately 83% were seen once, and the ten largest hold around 0.0094%. This same sample was also taken into another study, of human thymus T cells. According to that study: Donation came from healthy Finnish infants having corrective surgery for congenital heart defects. The thymus tissue came from resections taken during corrective heart surgery. Thymic and blood repertoires seemed to favor certain V and J genes. Related research reported highly overlapping thymic repertoires among unrelated individuals.

This chain uses TRBV4-3 with TRBJ2-3; tentative D call: TRBD2 (6 bases). The TCR sequence derives from a girl under three years old with a congenital heart defect. The specimen sequenced was thymocytes. DNA for the CDR3: TGCGCCAGCAGCCCTCGGGCGGAGGGGCCAGATACGCAGTATTTT. Translating it yields CASSPRAEGPDTQYF.